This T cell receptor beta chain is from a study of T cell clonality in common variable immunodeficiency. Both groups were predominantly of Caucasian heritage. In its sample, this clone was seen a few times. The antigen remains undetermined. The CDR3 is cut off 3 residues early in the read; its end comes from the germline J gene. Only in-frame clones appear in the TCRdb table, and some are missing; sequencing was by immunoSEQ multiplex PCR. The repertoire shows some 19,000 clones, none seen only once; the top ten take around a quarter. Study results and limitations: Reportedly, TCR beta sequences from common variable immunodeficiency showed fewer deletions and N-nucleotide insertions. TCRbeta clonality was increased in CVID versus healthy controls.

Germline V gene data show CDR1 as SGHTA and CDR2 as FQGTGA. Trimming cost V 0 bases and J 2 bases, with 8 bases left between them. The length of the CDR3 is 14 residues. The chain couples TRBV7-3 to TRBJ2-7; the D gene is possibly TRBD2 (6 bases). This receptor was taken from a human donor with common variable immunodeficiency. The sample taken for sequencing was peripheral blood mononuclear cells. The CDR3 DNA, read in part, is TGTGCCAGCAGCTTAACGGCGGGGCCCTACGAG. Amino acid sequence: CASSLTAGPYE. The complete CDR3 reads CASSLTAGPYEQYF.